This passage covers 17 T cell receptor beta chains from one sample sequenced in a study of cytomegalovirus exposure and HLA in healthy donors. PCR primers comprised 60 Vbeta and 13 Jbeta primers. TCRdb keeps only in-frame clones here, not all; method: immunoSEQ multiplex PCR. The sample records under 200,000 clones, 80% to 85% being singletons. Input material: PBMCs. These receptors all stem from a human donor in good health.

The chain couples TRBV6-6 to TRBJ2-3; weak D call: TRBD1 (5 bases). This CDR3 has 15 residues. V lost 6 bases and J 0 bases, leaving 13 bases between the germline ends. CDR1 and CDR2 (germline): MNHNY, SVGAGI (reference sequence). The CDR3 protein is CASRRQLMSTDTQYF. The CDR3 DNA sequence: TGTGCCAGCAGACGACAGTTGATGAGCACAGATACGCAGTATTTT.

The chain has TRBV6-1 and TRBJ2-1; maybe TRBD2 (6 bases). Per germline, CDR1 MNHNS and CDR2 SASEGT. The CDR3 is 15 amino acids. The V end lost 6 bases, the J end lost 4 bases, and 16 bases lay between the germline ends. The CDR3 reads CASRPVAGSYNEQFF. CDR3 bases: TGTGCCAGCAGACCAGTGGCGGGGTCTTACAATGAGCAGTTCTTC.

V usage is TRBV19 and J usage is TRBJ2-3; 8 nucleotides line up with TRBD2. The CDR3 is 15 amino acids. V shed 10 bases and J 2 bases; nucleotides not matched to a gene: 11. Germline V CDR1 and CDR2: LNHDA, SQIVND (reference sequence). The CDR3 DNA is TGTGCCACCGGGGGACTAGTGGGGCACACAGATACGCAGTATTTT. This translates into CATGGLVGHTDTQYF.

The DNA of the CDR3 is TGTGCCAGCAGTGAACAGGGCCGCATCACAGATACGCAGTATTTT. It codes for CASSEQGRITDTQYF. The chain couples TRBV25-1 to TRBJ2-3, with D tentatively TRBD1 (5 bases). The germline V gene has CDR1 MGHDK and CDR2 SYGVNS. The ends were cut back, 2 bases at V and 2 bases at J, with 11 bases in the middle. The length of the CDR3 is 15 residues.

V usage is TRBV19 and J usage is TRBJ2-1; 10 positions match TRBD1. The trim removed 4 bases at V and 9 bases at J, leaving 9 bases unmatched. The CDR3 extends over 15 amino acids. Looked up from germline, CDR1 is LNHDA and CDR2 is SQIVND (reference sequence). The CDR3 here is CASSNPGTGVLEQFF. In nucleotides, the CDR3 is TGTGCCAGTAGTAATCCCGGGACAGGGGTACTTGAGCAGTTCTTC. The full variable domain, with the rest looked up from reference TRBV19 and TRBJ2-1, is DGGITQSPKYLFRKEGQNVTLSCEQNLNHDAMYWYRQDPGQGLRLIYYSQIVNDFQKGDIAEGYSVSREKKESFPLTVTSAQKNPTAFYLCASSNPGTGVLEQFFGPGTRLTVL.

The rearrangement uses TRBV19 and TRBJ1-3, with no clear D. V lost 0 bases to trimming and J lost 4 bases, with 7 bases between them. The CDR3 runs to 14 residues. Germline V lookup: CDR1 LNHDA, CDR2 SQIVND (reference sequence). CDR3 sequence reads: CASSIDSSGNTIYF. The CDR3 DNA is TGTGCCAGTAGTATAGACAGTTCCGGAAACACCATATATTTT.

The chain links TRBV7-8 to TRBJ1-1; D perhaps matches TRBD1 (6 bases). Trimming cost V 2 bases and J 13 bases, with 23 bases left between them. CDR1 SGHVS and CDR2 FQNEAQ come from the germline V gene. This CDR3 spans 15 amino acids. The CDR3 region has the DNA TGTGCCAGCAGCTTATCTAAGCAGGGGCCAACTGGGGTTTTCTTT. Protein sequence: CASSLSKQGPTGVFF.

The V call is TRBV7-2, the J call TRBJ2-7; tentative D call: TRBD2 (6 bases). The germline gives CDR1 SGHTA, CDR2 FQGNSA. The CDR3 has 16 residues. V lost 1 base to trimming and J lost 4 bases, with 17 bases between them. The DNA for the CDR3 is TGTGCCAGCAGCTTAGAGGCGGGGCCTTCTACGTACGAGCAGTACTTC. This translates into CASSLEAGPSTYEQYF.

A single count supports this clone. This chain joins TRBV7-8 and TRBJ1-1, with D unresolved. The germline gives CDR1 SGHVS, CDR2 FQNEAQ. This CDR3 has 18 residues. Deletions cut 1 base from V and 1 base from J, with 19 bases between. CDR3 protein: CASSLGATLSIRNTEAFF. The CDR3 region has the DNA TGTGCCAGCAGCTTAGGGGCCACCCTATCCATCCGGAACACTGAAGCTTTCTTT.

The chain links TRBV4-3 to TRBJ2-2, with a weak D call TRBD1 (5 bases). The CDR3 is 16 residues long. Looked up from germline, CDR1 is LGHNA and CDR2 is YSLEER. V was shortened by 4 bases and J by 2 bases, with 14 bases between the two germline ends. The CDR3 sequence: CASSRRTPPNTGELFF. For the CDR3, the DNA is TGCGCCAGCAGCCGCCGGACACCCCCTAACACCGGGGAGCTGTTTTTT.

V gene TRBV7-2 combines with J gene TRBJ1-2; 10 nucleotides line up with TRBD1. This CDR3 contains 14 residues. CDR1 and CDR2 (germline): SGHTA, FQGNSA. J gave up 7 bases and V 5 bases, and 7 bases lay outside the gene matches. The CDR3 region has the DNA TGTGCCAGCAGCATTCGACAGGGGGCGGTTGGCTACACCTTC. This codes for CASSIRQGAVGYTF.

This chain uses TRBV9 with TRBJ2-7; 7 bases map to TRBD1. Germline CDR1 and CDR2: SGDLS and YYNGEE. This CDR3 spans 16 amino acids. Trimming removed 0 bases from V and 2 bases from J; junction bases left unmatched: 8. The DNA of the CDR3 is TGTGCCAGCAGCGTAGCCCCGGCCAGGGGGACCTACGAGCAGTACTTC. Translation gives CASSVAPARGTYEQYF. Using reference TRBV9 and TRBJ2-7 for the parts outside the CDR3, the full variable domain is DSGVTQTPKHLITATGQRVTLRCSPRSGDLSVYWYQQSLDQGLQFLIQYYNGEERAKGNILERFSAQQFPDLHSELNLSSLELGDSALYFCASSVAPARGTYEQYFGPGTRLTVT.

This rearrangement joins TRBV2 to TRBJ2-3; TRBD2 aligns across 8 bases. The CDR3 extends over 16 amino acids. Trimming cost V 3 bases and J 6 bases; bases outside gene matches: 11. Per the germline V gene, CDR1 is SNHLY and CDR2 is FYNNEI. Here the CDR3 DNA reads TGTGCCAGCAGTGAGGAAATAGCGGGGAATGTGGATACGCAGTATTTT. The encoded protein is CASSEEIAGNVDTQYF.

V and J are TRBV28 and TRBJ1-6; tentatively, D is TRBD1 (6 bases). The CDR3 has 15 residues. Germline CDR1 and CDR2: MDHEN and SYDVKM. Trimming cost V 6 bases and J 10 bases, with 19 bases left between them. Here the CDR3 reads CASSHFTGSRSPLHF. The CDR3 DNA reads as TGTGCCAGCAGCCATTTTACAGGGAGTAGGTCACCCCTCCACTTT.

V usage is TRBV5-1 and J usage is TRBJ2-2; 9 bases are a match to TRBD2. V lost 0 bases to trimming and J lost 6 bases; unmatched junction nucleotides: 3. The germline CDR1 and CDR2 sequences are SGHRS and YFSETQ. The CDR3 is made up of 15 amino acids. CDR3 DNA: TGCGCCAGCAGCTTGGTCGCGGGGGGGCCCGGGGAGCTGTTTTTT. Its translation is CASSLVAGGPGELFF.

The gene calls are TRBV10-3 and TRBJ1-1; 7 nucleotides agree with TRBD1. The CDR3 loop spans 15 amino acids. With V trimmed by 2 bases and J by 6 bases, 9 bases remained unmatched. CDR1 ENHRY and CDR2 SYGVKD come from the germline V gene. The CDR3 sequence: CAISEALTGKPEAFF. The CDR3 nucleotides read TGTGCCATCAGTGAGGCCTTGACAGGGAAGCCTGAAGCTTTCTTT.

The chain combines TRBV6-5 with TRBJ2-3; TRBD2 aligns across 7 bases. Germline assignment: CDR1 MNHEY and CDR2 SVGAGI. The junction had 3 bases not matched to a gene; V was cut back by 6 bases and J by 0 bases. The CDR3 covers 14 residues. CDR3 sequence reads: CASRRSGSTDTQYF. The CDR3 DNA is TGTGCCAGCAGGCGTAGCGGGAGCACAGATACGCAGTATTTT.